This paragraph covers one T cell receptor (beta chain) sequence. Its matching antigen is unknown. TCRdb re-called the RT-PCR reads with MiXCR, one entry per CDR3 protein. Seen here are about 570,000 distinct CDR3 sequences, about 10% observed once, and the top ten hold roughly a tenth. The sample is drawn from a study of response to subunit inactivated influenza vaccine. Germline assignment: CDR1 SGHTA and CDR2 FQGNSA. This CDR3 region has 16 residues. With 1 base removed from V and 3 bases from J, the gap between germline ends came to 12 bases. Study-level results: New T cells are recruited in small numbers by each seasonal influenza vaccination, according to the authors' suggestion.

The rearrangement uses TRBV7-2 and TRBJ2-2, with D unresolved. The specimen was PBMCs from blood, collected on the day of vaccination. This clonotype was sampled from a man aged 50 to 60 who received an inactivated influenza vaccine. The CDR3 region has the DNA TGTGCCAGCAGCTTAGTGGTCGGTCGGTACACCGGGGAGCTGTTTTTT. Amino acid sequence: CASSLVVGRYTGELFF. Variable domain in full (rest from reference TRBV7-2 and TRBJ2-2): GAGVSQSPSNKVTEKGKDVELRCDPISGHTALYWYRQSLGQGLEFLIYFQGNSAPDKSGLPSDRFSAERTGGSVSTLTIQRTQQEDSAVYLCASSLVVGRYTGELFFGEGSRLTVL.